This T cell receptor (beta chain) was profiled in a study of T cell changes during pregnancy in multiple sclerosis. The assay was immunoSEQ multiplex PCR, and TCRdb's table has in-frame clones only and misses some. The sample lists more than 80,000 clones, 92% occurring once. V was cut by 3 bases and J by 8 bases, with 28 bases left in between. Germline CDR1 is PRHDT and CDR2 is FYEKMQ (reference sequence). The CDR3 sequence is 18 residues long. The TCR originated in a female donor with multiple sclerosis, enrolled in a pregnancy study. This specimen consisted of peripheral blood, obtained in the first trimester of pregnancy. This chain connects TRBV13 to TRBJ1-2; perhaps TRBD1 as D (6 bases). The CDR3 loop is CASSFNRVSRGASRGYTF. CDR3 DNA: TGTGCCAGCAGCTTTAACAGGGTTTCCCGTGGGGCCTCCAGGGGCTACACCTTC.